This is a list of T cell receptor beta chains from one sample in a study of cytomegalovirus exposure and HLA in healthy donors. Repertoires were generated with immunoSEQ multiplex PCR, while TCRdb's copy carries only in-frame clones and drops some. The data contain more than 75,000 clones, around 89% of them singletons. The sample was PBMCs. Receptors originate from a man between 18 and 35 years old in good health and CMV-seronegative. The CDR3 runs from the conserved cysteine through the conserved F or W. D genes are given only for firm matches. Rows give clone size only sometimes, using once, few, many, or a class for an expanded clone.

-	-	TRBV6-5	15	TRBJ2-1	CASSYSASKGNEQFF	TGTGCCAGCAGTTACTCGGCTAGCAAAGGGAATGAGCAGTTCTTC
-	-	TRBV21-1	16	TRBJ2-7	CASSKGAKPPPYEQYF	TGTGCCAGCAGCAAAGGGGCCAAACCACCCCCCTACGAGCAGTACTTC
TRBD1	-	TRBV7-9	15	TRBJ2-7	CASSLRKTGGDEQYF	TGTGCCAGCAGCCTAAGGAAGACAGGGGGCGACGAGCAGTACTTC
TRBD2	-	TRBV5-1	18	TRBJ2-2	CASSRPSGRDVLAGELFF	TGCGCCAGCAGCCGACCTAGCGGGAGGGATGTTTTAGCCGGGGAGCTGTTTTTT
TRBD1	-	TRBV5-8	16	TRBJ1-4	CASSLAGTGGWKKLFF	TGTGCCAGCAGCTTGGCGGGGACAGGGGGCTGGAAAAAACTGTTTTTT
-	-	TRBV4-3	14	TRBJ2-7	CASSHADTSGEQYF	TGCGCCAGCAGCCATGCCGATACATCGGGGGAGCAGTACTTC
-	-	TRBV25-1	13	TRBJ2-3	CASSDRATDTQYF	TGTGCCAGCAGTGACAGGGCCACAGATACGCAGTATTTT
-	-	TRBV19	13	TRBJ1-3	CASRVRSGNTIYF	TGTGCCAGTCGCGTCCGCTCTGGAAACACCATATATTTT
-	-	TRBV5-6	16	TRBJ2-7	CASSLPIRDNSYEQYF	TGTGCCAGCAGCCTACCGATCCGGGACAACTCCTACGAGCAGTACTTC
TRBD1	-	TRBV6-6	13	TRBJ1-1	CASRGTVWPEAFF	TGTGCCAGCAGAGGGACAGTTTGGCCTGAAGCTTTCTTT
TRBD1	once	TRBV19	12	TRBJ2-1	CASMDRDNEQFF	TGTGCCAGTATGGACAGGGACAATGAGCAGTTCTTC
-	-	TRBV5-1	11	TRBJ2-5	CASRRQETQYF	TGCGCCAGCAGGAGACAAGAGACCCAGTACTTC
-	-	TRBV29-1	14	TRBJ1-1	CSVIPTGPKLEAFF	TGCAGCGTAATACCGACAGGTCCGAAACTCGAAGCTTTCTTT
-	-	TRBV18	17	TRBJ1-1	CASSPKDRGGLNTEAFF	TGTGCCAGCTCACCCAAGGACAGAGGGGGTTTGAACACTGAAGCTTTCTTT
TRBD1	-	TRBV15	16	TRBJ2-2	CATSRDRDREAGELFF	TGTGCCACCAGCAGAGACCGGGACAGGGAGGCCGGGGAGCTGTTTTTT
TRBD1	-	TRBV28	15	TRBJ1-2	CASSFKGAGPYGYTF	TGTGCCAGCAGTTTTAAGGGGGCGGGTCCTTATGGCTACACCTTC
-	-	TRBV19	14	TRBJ2-5	CASSRRGGGETQYF	TGTGCCAGCTCGCGGAGGGGAGGGGGGGAGACCCAGTACTTC
-	-	TRBV7-9	16	TRBJ1-1	CASSHPLGGKNTEAFF	TGTGCCAGCAGCCACCCCCTTGGAGGGAAGAACACTGAAGCTTTCTTT
-	-	TRBV28	17	TRBJ1-6	CASSLGSGGSYNSPLHF	TGTGCCAGCAGTTTAGGATCGGGGGGCTCCTATAATTCACCCCTCCACTTT
-	once	TRBV4-1	14	TRBJ1-1	CASSQGQRNTEAFF	TGCGCCAGCAGCCAAGGACAGCGGAACACTGAAGCTTTCTTT
-	-	TRBV18	14	TRBJ1-2	CASSPLGADYGYTF	TGTGCCAGCTCACCACTGGGGGCCGACTATGGCTACACCTTC
TRBD1	-	TRBV9	15	TRBJ2-5	CASSVLGGLQETQYF	TGTGCCAGCAGCGTCCTAGGGGGCTTACAAGAGACCCAGTACTTC
-	-	TRBV11-1	12	TRBJ2-7	CASSFSKYEQYF	TGTGCCAGCAGCTTTTCTAAGTACGAGCAGTACTTC
TRBD2	-	TRBV4-2	16	TRBJ2-5	CASSQAMRECQETQYF	TGTGCCAGCAGCCAAGCAATGCGGGAGTGCCAAGAGACCCAGTACTTC
-	-	TRBV5-4	14	TRBJ2-3	CASSFSRKTDTQYF	TGTGCCAGCAGCTTTTCCAGAAAAACAGATACGCAGTATTTT